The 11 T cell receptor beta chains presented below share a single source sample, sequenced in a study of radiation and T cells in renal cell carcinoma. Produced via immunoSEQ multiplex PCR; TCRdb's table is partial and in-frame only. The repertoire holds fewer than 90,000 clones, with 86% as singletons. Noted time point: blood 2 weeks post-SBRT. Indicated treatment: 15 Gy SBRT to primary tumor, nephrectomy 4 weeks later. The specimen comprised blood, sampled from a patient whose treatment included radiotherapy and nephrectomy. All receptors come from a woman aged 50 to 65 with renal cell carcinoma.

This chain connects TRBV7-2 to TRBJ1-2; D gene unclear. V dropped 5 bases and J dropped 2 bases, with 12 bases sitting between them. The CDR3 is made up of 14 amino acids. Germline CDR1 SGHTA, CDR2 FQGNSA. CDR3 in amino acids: CASSRPTENYGYTF. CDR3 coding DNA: TGTGCCAGCAGCCGTCCCACAGAAAACTATGGCTACACCTTC.

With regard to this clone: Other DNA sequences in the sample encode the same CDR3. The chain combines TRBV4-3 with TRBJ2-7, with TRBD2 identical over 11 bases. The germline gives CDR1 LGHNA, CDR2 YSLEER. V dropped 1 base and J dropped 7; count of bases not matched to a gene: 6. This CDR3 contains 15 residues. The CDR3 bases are TGCGCCAGCAGCCAAGGTCTAGCGGGAGGTTGGGAGCAGTACTTC. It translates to CASSQGLAGGWEQYF.

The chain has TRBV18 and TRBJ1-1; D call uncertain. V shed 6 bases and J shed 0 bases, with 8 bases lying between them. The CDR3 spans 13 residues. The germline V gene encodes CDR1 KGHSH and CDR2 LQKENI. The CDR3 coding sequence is TGTGCCAGCTCGGTGACAATGAACACTGAAGCTTTCTTT. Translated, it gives CASSVTMNTEAFF.

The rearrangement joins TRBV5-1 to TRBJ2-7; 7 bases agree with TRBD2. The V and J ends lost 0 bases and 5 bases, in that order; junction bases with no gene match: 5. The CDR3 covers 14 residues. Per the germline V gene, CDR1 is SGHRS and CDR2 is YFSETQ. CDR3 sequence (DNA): TGCGCCAGCAGCTTGGGAGGGGAGGGAGACGAGCAGTACTTC. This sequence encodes CASSLGGEGDEQYF.

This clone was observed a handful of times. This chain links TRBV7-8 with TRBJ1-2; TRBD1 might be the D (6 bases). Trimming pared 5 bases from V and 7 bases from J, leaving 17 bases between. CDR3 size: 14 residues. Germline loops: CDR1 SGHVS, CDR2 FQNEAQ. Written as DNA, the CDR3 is TGTGCCAGCAGCGCAGACAGGTTGCGGGCTGGCTACACCTTC. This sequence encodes CASSADRLRAGYTF.

CDR3 coding DNA: TGTGCCAGCAGGGGAGGGAGGGCCAAGAATGAGCAGTTCTTC. Residues: CASRGGRAKNEQFF. This chain connects TRBV5-8 to TRBJ2-1; 7 nucleotides agree with TRBD2. The junction had 9 bases not matched to a gene; V was cut back by 5 bases and J by 7 bases. The CDR3 loop spans 14 amino acids. Germline CDR1 and CDR2: SGHTS and YDEGEE.

CDR3 loop: CASSPLGAGANVLTF. CDR3 DNA sequence: TGTGCCAGCAGTCCTCTCGGGGCTGGGGCCAACGTCCTGACTTTC. The chain couples TRBV27 to TRBJ2-6, with a tentative D call TRBD2 (5 bases). The CDR3 has 15 amino acids. Trimming took off 5 bases at V and 2 bases at J, with 10 bases between the two ends. Germline V CDR1 and CDR2: MNHEY, SMNVEV (reference sequence). Complete variable domain (other parts from reference TRBV27 and TRBJ2-6): EAQVTQNPRYLITVTGKKLTVTCSQNMNHEYMSWYRQDPGLGLRQIYYSMNVEVTDKGDVPEGYKVSRKEKRNFPLILESPSPNQTSLYFCASSPLGAGANVLTFGAGSRLTVL.

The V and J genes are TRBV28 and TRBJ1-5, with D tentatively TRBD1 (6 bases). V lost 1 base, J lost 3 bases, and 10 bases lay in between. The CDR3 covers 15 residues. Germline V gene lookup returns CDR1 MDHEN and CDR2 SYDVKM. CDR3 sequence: CASSLSQGNNQPQHF. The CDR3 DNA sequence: TGTGCCAGCAGTTTATCACAGGGAAACAATCAGCCCCAGCATTTT.

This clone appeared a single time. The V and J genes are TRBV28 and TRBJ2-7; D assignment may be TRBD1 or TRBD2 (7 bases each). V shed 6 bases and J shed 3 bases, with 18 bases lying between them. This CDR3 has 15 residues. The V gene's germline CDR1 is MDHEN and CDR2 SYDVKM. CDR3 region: CASRPLRGGHYEQYF. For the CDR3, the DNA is TGTGCCAGCAGGCCCCTCAGGGGGGGGCACTACGAGCAGTACTTC.

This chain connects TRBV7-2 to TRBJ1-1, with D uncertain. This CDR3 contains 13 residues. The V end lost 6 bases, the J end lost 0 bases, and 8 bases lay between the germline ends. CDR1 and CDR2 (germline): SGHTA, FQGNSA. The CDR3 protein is CASRSQVNTEAFF. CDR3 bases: TGTGCCAGCAGGTCACAAGTGAACACTGAAGCTTTCTTT.

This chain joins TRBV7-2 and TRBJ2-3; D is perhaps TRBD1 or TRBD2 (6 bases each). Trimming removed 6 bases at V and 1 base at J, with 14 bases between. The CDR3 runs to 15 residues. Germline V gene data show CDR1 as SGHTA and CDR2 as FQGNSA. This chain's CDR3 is CASSRRGHGTDTQYF. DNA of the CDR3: TGTGCCAGCAGTCGTCGGGGGCACGGCACAGATACGCAGTATTTT. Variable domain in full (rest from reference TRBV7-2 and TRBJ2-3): GAGVSQSPSNKVTEKGKDVELRCDPISGHTALYWYRQSLGQGLEFLIYFQGNSAPDKSGLPSDRFSAERTGGSVSTLTIQRTQQEDSAVYLCASSRRGHGTDTQYFGPGTRLTVL.